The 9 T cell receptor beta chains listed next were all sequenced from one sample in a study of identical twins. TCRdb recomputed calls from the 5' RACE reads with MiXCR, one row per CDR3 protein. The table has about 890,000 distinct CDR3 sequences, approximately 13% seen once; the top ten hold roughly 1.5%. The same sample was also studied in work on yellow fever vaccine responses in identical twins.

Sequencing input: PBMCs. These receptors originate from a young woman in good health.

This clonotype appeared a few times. The CDR3 DNA follows: TGTGCCAGCAGTGGGGGGAGAAACAATGAGCAGTTCTTC. Translation gives CASSGGRNNEQFF. The gene calls are TRBV2 and TRBJ2-1; perhaps D is TRBD1 or TRBD2 (5 bases each). Germline V gives CDR1 SNHLY, CDR2 FYNNEI. The CDR3 runs 13 residues. Trimming took off 4 bases at V and 5 bases at J, with 9 bases between the two ends. Combining the CDR3 with reference TRBV2 and TRBJ2-1 gives the whole variable domain EPEVTQTPSHQVTQMGQEVILRCVPISNHLYFYWYRQILGQKVEFLVSFYNNEISEKSEIFDDQFSVERPDGSNFTLKIRSTKLEDSAMYFCASSGGRNNEQFFGPGTRLTVL.

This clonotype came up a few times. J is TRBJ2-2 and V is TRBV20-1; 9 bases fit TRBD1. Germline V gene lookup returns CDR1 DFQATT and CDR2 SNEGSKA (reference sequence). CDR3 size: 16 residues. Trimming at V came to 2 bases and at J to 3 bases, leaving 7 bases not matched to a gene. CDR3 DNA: TGCAGTGCTAGAAAAACGGGACAGGGTCACACCGGGGAGCTGTTTTTT. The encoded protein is CSARKTGQGHTGELFF.

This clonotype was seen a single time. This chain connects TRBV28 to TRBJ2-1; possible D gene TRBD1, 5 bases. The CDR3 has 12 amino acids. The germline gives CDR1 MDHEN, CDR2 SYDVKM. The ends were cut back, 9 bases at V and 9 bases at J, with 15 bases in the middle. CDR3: CASDQGASEQFF. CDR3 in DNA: TGTGCCAGTGACCAAGGGGCGTCTGAGCAGTTCTTC.

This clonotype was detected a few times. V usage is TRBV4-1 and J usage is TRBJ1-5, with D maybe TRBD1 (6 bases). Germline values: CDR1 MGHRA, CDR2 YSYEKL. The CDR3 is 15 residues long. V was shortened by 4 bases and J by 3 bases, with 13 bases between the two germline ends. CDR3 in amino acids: CASSPDWTVNQPQHF. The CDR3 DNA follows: TGCGCCAGCAGCCCTGATTGGACAGTCAATCAGCCCCAGCATTTT.

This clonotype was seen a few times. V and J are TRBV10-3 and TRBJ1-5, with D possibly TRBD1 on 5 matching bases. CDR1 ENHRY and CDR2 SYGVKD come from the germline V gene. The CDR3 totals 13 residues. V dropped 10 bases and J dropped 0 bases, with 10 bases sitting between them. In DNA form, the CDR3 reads TGTGCCACCCAGGGTCATAGCAATCAGCCCCAGCATTTT. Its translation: CATQGHSNQPQHF.

The CDR3: CASSTPGGTYEQYF. In DNA form, the CDR3 reads TGTGCCAGCAGTACCCCTGGGGGGACCTACGAGCAGTACTTC. The rearrangement uses TRBV28 and TRBJ2-7; D might be TRBD2 (6 bases). Trimming left V 5 bases short and J 2 bases short, with 13 bases between. Germline CDR1 is MDHEN and CDR2 is SYDVKM. The CDR3 runs to 14 residues.

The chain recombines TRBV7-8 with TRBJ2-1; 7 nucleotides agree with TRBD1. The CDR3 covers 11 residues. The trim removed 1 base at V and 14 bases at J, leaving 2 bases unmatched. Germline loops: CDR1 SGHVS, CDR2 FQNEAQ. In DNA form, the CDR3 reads TGTGCCAGCAGCTTAGGCCAGGGGGAGTTCTTC. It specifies CASSLGQGEFF. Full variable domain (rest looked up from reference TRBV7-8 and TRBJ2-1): GAGVSQSPRYKVAKRGQDVALRCDPISGHVSLFWYQQALGQGPEFLTYFQNEAQLDKSGLPSDRFFAERPEGSVSTLKIQRTQQEDSAVYLCASSLGQGEFFGPGTRLTVL.

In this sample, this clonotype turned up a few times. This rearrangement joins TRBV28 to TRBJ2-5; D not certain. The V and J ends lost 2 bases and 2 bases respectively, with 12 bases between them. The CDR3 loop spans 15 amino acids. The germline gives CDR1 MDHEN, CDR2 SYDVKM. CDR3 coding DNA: TGTGCCAGCAGTTTAGGGCCCCAGGTACAAGAGACCCAGTACTTC. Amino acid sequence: CASSLGPQVQETQYF.

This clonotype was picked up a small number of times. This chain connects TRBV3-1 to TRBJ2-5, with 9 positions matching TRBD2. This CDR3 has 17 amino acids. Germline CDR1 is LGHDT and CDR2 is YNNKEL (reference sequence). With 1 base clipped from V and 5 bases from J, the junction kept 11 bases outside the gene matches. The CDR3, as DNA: TGTGCCAGCAGCCAAGTTTTTAGCGGGAGACGTCGGGAGACCCAGTACTTC. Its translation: CASSQVFSGRRRETQYF.